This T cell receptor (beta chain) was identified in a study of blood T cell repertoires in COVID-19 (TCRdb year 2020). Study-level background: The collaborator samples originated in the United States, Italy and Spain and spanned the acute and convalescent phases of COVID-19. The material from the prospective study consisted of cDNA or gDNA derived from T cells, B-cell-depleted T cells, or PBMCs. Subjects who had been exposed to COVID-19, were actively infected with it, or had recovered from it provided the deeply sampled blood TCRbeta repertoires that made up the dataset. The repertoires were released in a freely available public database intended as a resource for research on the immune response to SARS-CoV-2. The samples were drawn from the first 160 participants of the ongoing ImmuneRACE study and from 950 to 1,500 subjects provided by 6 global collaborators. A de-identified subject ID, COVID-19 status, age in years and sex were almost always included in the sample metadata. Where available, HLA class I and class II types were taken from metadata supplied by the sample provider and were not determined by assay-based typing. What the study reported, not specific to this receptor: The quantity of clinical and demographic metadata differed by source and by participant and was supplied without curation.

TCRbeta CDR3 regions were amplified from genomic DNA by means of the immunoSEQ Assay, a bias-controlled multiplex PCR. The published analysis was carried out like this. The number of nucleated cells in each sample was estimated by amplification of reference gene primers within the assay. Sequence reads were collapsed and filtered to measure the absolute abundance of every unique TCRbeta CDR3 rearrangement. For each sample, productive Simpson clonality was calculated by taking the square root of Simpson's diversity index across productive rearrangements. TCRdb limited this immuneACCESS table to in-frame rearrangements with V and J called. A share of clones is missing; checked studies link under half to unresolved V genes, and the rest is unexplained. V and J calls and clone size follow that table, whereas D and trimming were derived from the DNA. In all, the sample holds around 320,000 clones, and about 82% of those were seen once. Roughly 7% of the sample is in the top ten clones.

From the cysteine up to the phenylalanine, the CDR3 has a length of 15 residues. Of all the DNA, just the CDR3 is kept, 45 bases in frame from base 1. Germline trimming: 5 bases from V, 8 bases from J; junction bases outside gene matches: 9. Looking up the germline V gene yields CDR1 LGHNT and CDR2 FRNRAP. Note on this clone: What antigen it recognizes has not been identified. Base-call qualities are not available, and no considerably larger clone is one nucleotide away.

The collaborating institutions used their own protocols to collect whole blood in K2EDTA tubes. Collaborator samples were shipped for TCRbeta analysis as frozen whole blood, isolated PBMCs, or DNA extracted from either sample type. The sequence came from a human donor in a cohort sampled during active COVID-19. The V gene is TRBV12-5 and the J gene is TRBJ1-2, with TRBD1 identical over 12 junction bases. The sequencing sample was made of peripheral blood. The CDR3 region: CASGPGTGGLRGYTF. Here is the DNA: TGTGCTAGTGGTCCCGGGACAGGGGGCCTTCGGGGCTACACCTTC.